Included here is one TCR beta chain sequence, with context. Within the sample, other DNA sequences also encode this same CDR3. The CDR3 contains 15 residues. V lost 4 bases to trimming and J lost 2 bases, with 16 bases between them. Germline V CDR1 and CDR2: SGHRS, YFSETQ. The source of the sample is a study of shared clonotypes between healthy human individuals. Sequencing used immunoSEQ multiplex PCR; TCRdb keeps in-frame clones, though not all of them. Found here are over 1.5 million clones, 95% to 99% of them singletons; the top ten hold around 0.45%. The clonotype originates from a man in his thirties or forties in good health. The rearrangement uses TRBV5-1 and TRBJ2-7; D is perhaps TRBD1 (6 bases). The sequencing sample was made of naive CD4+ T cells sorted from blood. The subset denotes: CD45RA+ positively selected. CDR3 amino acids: CASSLPGQLTYEQYF. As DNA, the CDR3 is TGCGCCAGCAGCCTCCCCGGACAGTTAACCTACGAGCAGTACTTC.